The clone carrying this TCR beta chain was observed a few times. Its specificity is unknown. The data were obtained in a study of CD8+ T cells in alopecia areata. Study overall: A 6-month period off drug followed tofacitinib, which lasted 6 to 18 months. Severity of treated patients was scored by affected scalp percentage.

Sequencing relied on a cDNA template that was reverse transcribed from extracted RNA. Sequencing was performed with immunoSEQ multiplex PCR; in TCRdb, only in-frame clones are kept and a portion is missing. The table includes roughly 200,000 clones, 60% detected once. Regarding the study as a whole: Numerous expanded lesional clones remained in scalp and blood during tofacitinib.

Treatment defined: oral pan-JAK inhibitor, 5-10 mg twice daily. Individuals with alopecia areata gave both lesional scalp punch biopsies and peripheral blood for collection. Per the germline V gene, CDR1 is MGHRA and CDR2 is YSYEKL. The CDR3 is made up of 15 amino acids. The V end lost 1 base, the J end lost 0 bases, and 8 bases lay between the germline ends. Here the sequenced sample was CD4+ T cells sorted from blood, taken at week 4, from a patient treated with tofacitinib. The source of this sequence is a human donor with alopecia areata. The chain joins TRBV4-1 to TRBJ2-3; D not certain. The CDR3 reads CASSQGPISTDTQYF. CDR3 nucleotides: TGCGCCAGCAGCCAAGGCCCGATAAGCACAGATACGCAGTATTTT.